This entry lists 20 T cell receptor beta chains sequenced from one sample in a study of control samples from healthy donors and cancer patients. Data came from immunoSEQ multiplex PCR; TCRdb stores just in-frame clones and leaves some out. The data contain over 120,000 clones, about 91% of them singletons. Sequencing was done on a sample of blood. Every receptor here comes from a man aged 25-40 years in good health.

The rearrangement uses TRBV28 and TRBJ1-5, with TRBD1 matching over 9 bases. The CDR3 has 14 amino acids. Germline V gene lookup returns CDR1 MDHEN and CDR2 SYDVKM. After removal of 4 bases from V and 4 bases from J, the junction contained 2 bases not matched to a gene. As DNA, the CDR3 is TGTGCCAGCAGTTCGGGACAGGGTAATCAGCCCCAGCATTTT. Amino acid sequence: CASSSGQGNQPQHF.

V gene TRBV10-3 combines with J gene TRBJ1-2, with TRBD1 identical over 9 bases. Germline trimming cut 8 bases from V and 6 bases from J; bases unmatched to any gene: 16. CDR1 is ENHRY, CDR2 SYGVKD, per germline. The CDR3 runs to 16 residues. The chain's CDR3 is CAISLTGTGINDGYTF. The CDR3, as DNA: TGTGCCATCTCCCTAACCGGGACAGGGATAAACGATGGCTACACCTTC.

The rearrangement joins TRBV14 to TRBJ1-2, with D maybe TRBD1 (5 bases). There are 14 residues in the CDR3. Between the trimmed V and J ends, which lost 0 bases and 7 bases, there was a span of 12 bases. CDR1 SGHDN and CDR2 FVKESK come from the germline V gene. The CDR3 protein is CASSQDWGRGGYTF. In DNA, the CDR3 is TGTGCCAGCAGCCAAGATTGGGGAAGGGGTGGCTACACCTTC.

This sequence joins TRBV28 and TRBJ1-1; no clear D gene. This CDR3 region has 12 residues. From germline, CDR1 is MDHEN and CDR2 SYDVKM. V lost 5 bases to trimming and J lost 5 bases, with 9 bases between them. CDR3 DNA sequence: TGTGCCAGCAGTCTAATAAGGACTGAAGCTTTCTTT. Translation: CASSLIRTEAFF.

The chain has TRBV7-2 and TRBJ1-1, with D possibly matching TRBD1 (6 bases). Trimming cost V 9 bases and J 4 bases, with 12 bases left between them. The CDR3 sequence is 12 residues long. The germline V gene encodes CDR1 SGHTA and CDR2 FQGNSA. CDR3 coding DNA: TGTGCCAGTCGGGGGGCGGTCACTGAAGCTTTCTTT. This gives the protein CASRGAVTEAFF.

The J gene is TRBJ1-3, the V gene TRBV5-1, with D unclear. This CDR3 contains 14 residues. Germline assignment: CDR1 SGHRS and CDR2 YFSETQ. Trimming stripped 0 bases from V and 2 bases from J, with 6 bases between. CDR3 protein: CASSLGQTGNTIYF. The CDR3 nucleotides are TGCGCCAGCAGCTTGGGCCAGACTGGAAACACCATATATTTT.

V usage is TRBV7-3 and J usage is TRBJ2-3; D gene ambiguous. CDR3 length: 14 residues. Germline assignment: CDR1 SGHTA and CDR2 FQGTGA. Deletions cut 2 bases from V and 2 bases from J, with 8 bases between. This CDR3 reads CASSLRSVTDTQYF. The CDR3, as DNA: TGTGCCAGCAGCTTACGCAGCGTCACAGATACGCAGTATTTT.

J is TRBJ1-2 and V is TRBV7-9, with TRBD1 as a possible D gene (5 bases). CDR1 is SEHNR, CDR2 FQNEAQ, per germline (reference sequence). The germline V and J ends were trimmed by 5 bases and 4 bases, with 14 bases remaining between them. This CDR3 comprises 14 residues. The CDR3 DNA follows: TGTGCCAGCAGCCCCGCCCGGGGGAGCTATGGCTACACCTTC. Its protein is CASSPARGSYGYTF.

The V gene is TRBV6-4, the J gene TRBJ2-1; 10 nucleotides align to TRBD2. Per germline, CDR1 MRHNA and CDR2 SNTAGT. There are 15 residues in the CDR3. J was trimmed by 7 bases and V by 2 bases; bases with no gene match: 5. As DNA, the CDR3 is TGTGCCAGCAGTGACGCCAGCGGGGGGGTGAATGAGCAGTTCTTC. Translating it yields CASSDASGGVNEQFF.

The CDR3 nucleotides are TGTGCCATCAGTGGTAGCGGGGGGGCGGGAGATACGCAGTATTTT. This encodes CAISGSGGAGDTQYF. The chain combines TRBV10-3 with TRBJ2-3, with TRBD2 matching 11 bases. The CDR3 contains 15 residues. Germline V gene lookup returns CDR1 ENHRY and CDR2 SYGVKD. J gave up 5 bases and V 4 bases, and 5 bases lay outside the gene matches.

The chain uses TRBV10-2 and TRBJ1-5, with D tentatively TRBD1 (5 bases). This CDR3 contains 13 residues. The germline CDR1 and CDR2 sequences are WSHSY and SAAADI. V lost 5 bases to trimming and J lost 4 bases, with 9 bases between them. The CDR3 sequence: CASSTGGNQPQHF. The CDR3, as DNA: TGCGCCAGCAGTACGGGGGGAAATCAGCCCCAGCATTTT.

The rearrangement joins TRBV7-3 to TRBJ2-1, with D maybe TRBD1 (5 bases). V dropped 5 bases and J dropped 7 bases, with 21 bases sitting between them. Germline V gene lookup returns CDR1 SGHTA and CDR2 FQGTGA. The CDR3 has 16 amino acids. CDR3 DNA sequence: TGTGCCAGCAGCCTCACAGATCCCAGGGTGCGGAATGAGCAGTTCTTC. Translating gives CASSLTDPRVRNEQFF.

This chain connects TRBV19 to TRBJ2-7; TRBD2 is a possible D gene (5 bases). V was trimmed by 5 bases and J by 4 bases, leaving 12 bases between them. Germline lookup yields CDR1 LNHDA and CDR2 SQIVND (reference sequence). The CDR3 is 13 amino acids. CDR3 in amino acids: CASSSGLRYEQYF. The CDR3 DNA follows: TGTGCCAGTAGTTCGGGGTTAAGGTACGAGCAGTACTTC.

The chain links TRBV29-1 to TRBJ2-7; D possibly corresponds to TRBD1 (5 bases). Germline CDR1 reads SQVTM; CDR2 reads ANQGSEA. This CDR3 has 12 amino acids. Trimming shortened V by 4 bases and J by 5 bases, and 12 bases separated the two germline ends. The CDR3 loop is CSVARAVNEQYF. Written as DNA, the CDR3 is TGCAGCGTTGCCAGGGCAGTCAACGAGCAGTACTTC.

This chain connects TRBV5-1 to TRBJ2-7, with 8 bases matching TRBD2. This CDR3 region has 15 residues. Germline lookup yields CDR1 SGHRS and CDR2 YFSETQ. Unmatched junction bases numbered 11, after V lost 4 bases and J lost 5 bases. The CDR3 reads CASSPRGGRNDEQYF. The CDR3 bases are TGCGCCAGCAGCCCCCGGGGGGGGCGCAATGACGAGCAGTACTTC.

CDR3 residues: CASSQVASGRNEQFF. The CDR3 nucleotides are TGTGCCAGCAGCCAAGTGGCTAGCGGGAGAAATGAGCAGTTCTTC. The V call is TRBV3-1 (or the pseudogene TRBV3-2), the J call TRBJ2-1; TRBD2 matches at 10 bases. Germline lookup yields CDR1 LGHDT and CDR2 YNNKEL (reference sequence). The CDR3 totals 15 residues. The junction had 4 bases not matched to a gene; V was cut back by 1 base and J by 7 bases.

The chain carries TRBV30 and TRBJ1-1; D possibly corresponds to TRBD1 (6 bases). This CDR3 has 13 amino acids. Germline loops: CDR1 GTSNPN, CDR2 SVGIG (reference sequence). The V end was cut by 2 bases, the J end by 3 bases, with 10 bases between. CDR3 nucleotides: TGTGCCTGGAGTACAGGGTCGGACACTGAAGCTTTCTTT. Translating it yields CAWSTGSDTEAFF.

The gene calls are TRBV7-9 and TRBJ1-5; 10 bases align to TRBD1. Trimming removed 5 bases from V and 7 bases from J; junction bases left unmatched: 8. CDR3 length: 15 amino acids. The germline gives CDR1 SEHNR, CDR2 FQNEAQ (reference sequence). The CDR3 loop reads CASSRGQGFEQPQHF. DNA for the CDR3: TGTGCCAGCAGCAGGGGACAGGGGTTTGAGCAGCCCCAGCATTTT.

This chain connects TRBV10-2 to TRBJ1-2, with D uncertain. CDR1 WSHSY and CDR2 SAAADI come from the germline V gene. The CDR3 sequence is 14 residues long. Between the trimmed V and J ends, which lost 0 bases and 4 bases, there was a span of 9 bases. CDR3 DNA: TGCGCCAGCAGTGAGTCTGGACGGGTCTATGGCTACACCTTC. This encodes CASSESGRVYGYTF.

CDR3 sequence: CASSITGTSLEQFF. DNA for the CDR3: TGTGCCAGTAGTATTACCGGGACTAGCCTGGAGCAGTTCTTC. The chain is built from TRBV19 and TRBJ2-1, with 9 bases identical to TRBD2. CDR1 and CDR2 (germline): LNHDA, SQIVND (reference sequence). The CDR3 runs 14 residues. The ends lost 3 bases at V and 10 bases at J; junction bases unmatched: 7.